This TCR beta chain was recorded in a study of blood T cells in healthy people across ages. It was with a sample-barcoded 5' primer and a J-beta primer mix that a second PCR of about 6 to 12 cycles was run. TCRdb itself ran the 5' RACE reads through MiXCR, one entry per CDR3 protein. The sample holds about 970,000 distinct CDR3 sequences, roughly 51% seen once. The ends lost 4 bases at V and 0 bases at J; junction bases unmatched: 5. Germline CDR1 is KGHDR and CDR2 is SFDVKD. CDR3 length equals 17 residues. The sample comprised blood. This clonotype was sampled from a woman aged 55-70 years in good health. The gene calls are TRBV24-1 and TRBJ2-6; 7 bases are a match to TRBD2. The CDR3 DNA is TGTGCCACCAGTGACCACGGGGGGAGCTCTGGGGCCAACGTCCTGACTTTC. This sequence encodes CATSDHGGSSGANVLTF.